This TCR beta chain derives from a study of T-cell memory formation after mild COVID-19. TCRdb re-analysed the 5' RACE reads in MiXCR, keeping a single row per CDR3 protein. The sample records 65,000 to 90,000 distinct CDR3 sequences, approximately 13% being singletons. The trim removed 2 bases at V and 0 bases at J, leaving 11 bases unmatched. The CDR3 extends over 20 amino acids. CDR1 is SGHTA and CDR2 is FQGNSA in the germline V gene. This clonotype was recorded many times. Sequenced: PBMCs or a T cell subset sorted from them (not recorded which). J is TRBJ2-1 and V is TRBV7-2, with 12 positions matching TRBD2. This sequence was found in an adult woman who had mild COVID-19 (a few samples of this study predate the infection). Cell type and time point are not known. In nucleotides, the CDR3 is TGTGCCAGCAGCTTATCGGGTTGGACTAGCGGGACCCACTCCTACAATGAGCAGTTCTTC. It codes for CASSLSGWTSGTHSYNEQFF.